These T cell receptor beta chains were read from a single sample in a study of blood T cell repertoires in COVID-19. Profiled with immunoSEQ multiplex PCR; TCRdb holds only in-frame clones, not every one. The table lists 100,000 or so clones, 81% of them singletons. What was sequenced was peripheral blood. These receptors were obtained from a man older than 75 with acute or convalescent COVID-19. The CDR3 runs from the conserved cysteine through the conserved F or W. D genes are given only for firm matches. Clone size is given for some rows only: seen once, a few or many times, or a class if the clone is expanded.

j_call clone_size d_call v_call cdr3_nt cdr3_aa
TRBJ1-1 . . TRBV12-3/TRBV12-4 TGTGCCAGCAGTTTAGCGCCGAGAAAAGCTTTCTTT CASSLAPRKAFF
TRBJ2-6 . . TRBV7-9 TGTGCCAGCAGCTTACAGGGGACTGGGGCCAACGTCCTGACTTTC CASSLQGTGANVLTF
TRBJ1-5 . . TRBV19 TGTGCCAGTAGGGACAGTGGATTGGGACCCCAGCATTTT CASRDSGLGPQHF
TRBJ1-2 . . TRBV2 TGTGCCAGCAGGGGCGGACATAGAATCTATGGCTACACCTTC CASRGGHRIYGYTF
TRBJ2-5 . TRBD1 TRBV7-6 TGTGCCAGCAGCTTAGGTCTACACGGGACAGGGCCCCAAGAGACCCAGTACTTC CASSLGLHGTGPQETQYF
TRBJ2-3 once . TRBV19 TGTGCCAGTAGTATCCAGGGTACAGATACGCAGTATTTT CASSIQGTDTQYF
TRBJ2-3 . TRBD2 TRBV9 TGTGCCAGCAGCGTCAAAATAGCGGGAGTCACAGATACGCAGTATTTT CASSVKIAGVTDTQYF
TRBJ2-5 once . TRBV7-2 TGTGCCAGCAGCATCCAATCAAGCGCAGAGACCCAGTACTTC CASSIQSSAETQYF
TRBJ1-4 . TRBD1 TRBV6-5 TGTGCCAGCAGGTCCCTGGGGACAGCTAATGAAAAACTGTTTTTT CASRSLGTANEKLFF
TRBJ1-5 . . TRBV4-2 TGTGCCAGCAGCCACGCGGGTAAGGGGGGCAATCAGCCCCAGCATTTT CASSHAGKGGNQPQHF
TRBJ2-7 few TRBD2 TRBV7-2 TGTGCCAGCAGCTATAGCACTAGCGGGGCCCACGAGCAGTACTTC CASSYSTSGAHEQYF
TRBJ2-3 . TRBD2 TRBV2 TGTGCCAGCAGTGGACTAGCGGGAGGCGTCACAGATACGCAGTATTTT CASSGLAGGVTDTQYF
TRBJ1-2 . TRBD1 TRBV18 TGTGCCAGCTCTTTCTCGGGACAGGGAACAGGAGGCTACACCTTC CASSFSGQGTGGYTF
TRBJ1-5 once TRBD1 TRBV18 TGTGCCAGCTCACCCGGGACAGGGGATAGTCAGCCCCAGCATTTT CASSPGTGDSQPQHF
TRBJ2-6 . . TRBV9 TGTGCCAGCAGCGTAGCGGGGGCCAACGTCCTGACTTTC CASSVAGANVLTF
TRBJ2-3 . TRBD1 TRBV5-1 TGCGCCAGCAGCCCGGGACAGACCACAGATACGCAGTATTTT CASSPGQTTDTQYF
TRBJ1-2 once . TRBV18 TGTGCCAGCTCACCACCGCCTCGGGATGGCTACACCTTC CASSPPPRDGYTF
TRBJ2-5 . TRBD2 TRBV27 TGTGCCAGCAGTTTATCTGGGGCTAGCGGTACCCGGGAGACCCAGTACTTC CASSLSGASGTRETQYF
TRBJ2-5 . TRBD1 TRBV2 TGTGCCAGCACGGGGACAGGAGGCCGGGAAGAGACCCAGTACTTC CASTGTGGREETQYF
TRBJ1-2 . TRBD1 TRBV10-3 TGTGCCATCAGTGAGGCACCCGGGACAGGCTATGGCTACACCTTC CAISEAPGTGYGYTF
TRBJ2-1 . TRBD2 TRBV29-1 TGCAGCGTTGAAAGGTCTAGCGGGGGATCCTACAATGAGCAGTTCTTC CSVERSSGGSYNEQFF
TRBJ1-5 . . TRBV19 TGTGCCAGTAGTCCCCGGGAGAATCAGCCCCAGCATTTT CASSPRENQPQHF
TRBJ1-1 . . TRBV7-9 TGTGCCAGCAGGACCACAGGCCCGAACACTGAAGCTTTCTTT CASRTTGPNTEAFF
TRBJ2-7 . TRBD1 TRBV29-1 TGCAGCGTCAGGGGGAGCTCCTACGAGCAGTACTTC CSVRGSSYEQYF